Listed here are 12 T cell receptor gamma chains from one sample, sequenced in a study of Vδ1+ human thymocytes. General study results and limits: In the thymus, TRG and TRD repertoires looked highly polyclonal with Gaussian CDR3 lengths.

Their target antigens are unknown. The template was reverse-transcribed extracted RNA. Pooled V-gene forward primers with one constant-region reverse primer generated the CDR3 amplicons by multiplex PCR. TCRdb re-processed the multiplex PCR reads via CATT. This table holds fewer than 14,000 gamma-chain clones, about 40% found once. Sequencing was carried out using Vdelta1+ gamma-delta thymocytes from the thymus. The subset is: FACS-sorted CD3+ TCRalphabeta- TCRVdelta1+ TCRVdelta2- thymocytes. These receptor sequences come from a boy in the first two years of life who had congenital heart surgery.

The gene calls are TRGV3 and TRGJ1 or TRGJ2. TCRdb lists no J gene, so it was determined here by aligning the DNA to germline. Trimming at V came to 4 bases and at J to 6 bases, leaving 6 bases not matched to a gene. The CDR3 sequence is 12 residues long. The germline V gene has CDR1 VTNTFY and CDR2 YDVSTARD (reference sequence). The CDR3 reads CATWEKCYKKLF. The CDR3 nucleotides are TGTGCCACCTGGGAGAAATGTTATAAGAAACTCTTT.

The J gene is TRGJ1 or TRGJ2, while no V gene call was made. This CDR3 comprises 14 residues. This CDR3 reads CATWDPVVCYKKLF. The CDR3 DNA is TGTGCCACCTGGGACCCCGTCGTTTGTTATAAGAAACTCTTT.

This chain links TRGV9 with TRGJ1 or TRGJ2. TCRdb gives no J gene; it was assigned here by matching the DNA to germline. The V segment lost 3 bases and the J segment 5 bases; nucleotides outside the gene matches: 4. The CDR3 sequence is 12 residues long. Looked up from germline, CDR1 is GITISATS and CDR2 is ISYDGTV (reference sequence). CDR3 nucleotides: TGTGCCTTGTGGGAGCCCGATTATAAGAAACTCTTT. It specifies CALWEPDYKKLF.

As to this clone: Other DNA sequences of this sample code for an identical CDR3. V and J are TRGV4 and TRGJ1 or TRGJ2. The J gene was missing in TCRdb and was found by matching the end of the DNA to germline. The CDR3 loop spans 12 amino acids. The germline V gene encodes CDR1 EGSTGY and CDR2 YDSYTSSV. Trimming took 5 bases from V and 3 from J; bases not matched to a gene: 4. DNA for the CDR3: TGTGCCACCTGGGGGGTTTATTATAAGAAACTCTTT. As protein: CATWGVYYKKLF.

This clone was seen a handful of times. Germline and junction disagree at one end, which may indicate a read error. The same CDR3 arises from other DNA sequences in this sample as well. The J gene is TRGJ1 or TRGJ2, the V gene TRGV9. The CDR3 sequence is 11 residues long. Germline values: CDR1 GITISATS, CDR2 ISYDGTV (reference sequence). The CDR3 reads CALWCYYKKLF. For the CDR3, the DNA is TGTGCCTTGTGGTGTTATTATAAGAAACTCTTC.

J is TRGJP2 and V is TRGV9. TCRdb records no J gene; here it was assigned by comparing the DNA to germline. The CDR3 spans 17 residues. Losses at the gene ends were 3 bases for V and 4 bases for J; bases not matched to a gene: 14. CDR1 and CDR2 (germline): GITISATS, ISYDGTV (reference sequence). CDR3 nucleotides: TGTGCCTTGTGGGAGCTATATAGGGGGTTTAGTGATTGGATCAAGACGTTT. Amino acids: CALWELYRGFSDWIKTF.

This chain connects TRGV3 to TRGJ1 or TRGJ2. The J gene was not available in TCRdb and was assigned here by matching the DNA to germline segments. The germline CDR1 and CDR2 sequences are VTNTFY and YDVSTARD (reference sequence). The CDR3 totals 13 residues. V trimming: 3 bases; J trimming: 7 bases; junction bases outside the gene matches: 9. The CDR3 spells CATWDGHGYKKLF. The CDR3 bases are TGTGCCACCTGGGACGGGCACGGGTATAAGAAACTCTTT.

The rearrangement uses TRGV9 and TRGJ1 or TRGJ2. The J gene was not available in TCRdb and was assigned here by matching the DNA to germline segments. The CDR3 covers 13 residues. Germline CDR1 reads GITISATS; CDR2 reads ISYDGTV (reference sequence). The junction had 5 bases not matched to a gene; V was cut back by 0 bases and J by 6 bases. CDR3 nucleotides: TGTGCCTTGTGGGAGGTGGTGTGTTATAAGAAACTCTTT. It encodes CALWEVVCYKKLF.

Comments on this clone: A single base separates this from a much larger clone, so it may be a read error. The rearrangement links TRGV5 to TRGJ1 or TRGJ2. TCRdb is silent on the J gene; assignment here came from matching the DNA to germline. Germline V gene data show CDR1 as VINAFY and CDR2 as YDVSNSKD. This CDR3 has 14 amino acids. J lost 0 bases, V lost 1 base, and 3 bases had no gene match. Here the CDR3 reads CATWDRPNYYKKLF. The CDR3 DNA reads TGTGCCACCTGGGACAGACCGAATTATTATAAGAAACTCTTT.

This chain connects TRGV4 to TRGJ1 or TRGJ2. No J gene was available from TCRdb, and it was assigned here by a germline match of the DNA. The CDR3 is 12 residues long. Germline-derived CDR1 and CDR2 are EGSTGY and YDSYTSSV. With 4 bases clipped from V and 3 bases from J, the junction kept 3 bases outside the gene matches. The DNA of the CDR3 is TGTGCCACCTGGGAAGCTTATTATAAGAAACTCTTT. Amino acid sequence: CATWEAYYKKLF.

About this clone itself: One junction end disagrees with the germline gene, perhaps due to a read error. The genes are TRGV9 and TRGJ1 or TRGJ2. The CDR3 loop spans 12 amino acids. Germline V lookup: CDR1 GITISATS, CDR2 ISYDGTV (reference sequence). CDR3 sequence reads: CALGEVYFKKLF. In DNA form, the CDR3 reads TGTGCCTTGGGGGAGGTATACTTTAAGAAACTCTTT.

The rearrangement uses TRGV5 and TRGJ1 or TRGJ2. The J gene, absent from TCRdb, was called here by matching the DNA to germline. The CDR3 covers 13 residues. Per germline, CDR1 VINAFY and CDR2 YDVSNSKD. Trimming removed 5 bases from V and 5 bases from J; junction bases left unmatched: 9. CDR3 amino acids: CATWAPPNYKKLF. CDR3 sequence (DNA): TGTGCCACCTGGGCCCCGCCGAATTATAAGAAACTCTTT.